This entry lists 20 T cell receptor beta chains sequenced from one sample in a study of cytomegalovirus exposure and HLA in healthy donors. Libraries were prepared by immunoSEQ multiplex PCR; TCRdb keeps only in-frame clonotypes and omits some of them. The sample records 150,000 to 200,000 clones, approximately 88% being singletons. Sequenced material: PBMCs. The receptors shown here come from a man between 18 and 35 years old in good health and CMV-seropositive.

This sequence joins TRBV9 and TRBJ2-7, with D possibly TRBD2 on 6 matching bases. This CDR3 has 15 amino acids. V lost 3 bases and J lost 2, with 15 bases in between. Germline CDR1 and CDR2: SGDLS and YYNGEE. DNA for the CDR3: TGTGCCAGCAGCGCCTACCCTAGCGCGGCCTACGAGCAGTACTTC. Translated: CASSAYPSAAYEQYF.

The V and J genes are TRBV7-2 and TRBJ2-6; D ambiguous. Germline values: CDR1 SGHTA, CDR2 FQGNSA. Deletions cut 5 bases from V and 2 bases from J, with 7 bases between. The CDR3 has 14 amino acids. The CDR3 loop is CASSLRTGANVLTF. As DNA, the CDR3 is TGTGCCAGCAGCCTCAGGACTGGGGCCAACGTCCTGACTTTC.

The J gene is TRBJ2-3, the V gene TRBV5-1; 9 positions agree with TRBD2. The CDR3 has 16 amino acids. Losses at the gene ends were 2 bases for V and 3 bases for J; bases not matched to a gene: 7. Germline V gene data show CDR1 as SGHRS and CDR2 as YFSETQ. The CDR3 DNA follows: TGCGCCAGCAGCTTCACGACTAGCGGTCGGACAGATACGCAGTATTTT. This translates into CASSFTTSGRTDTQYF.

This clone turned up a few times. V is TRBV4-1 and J is TRBJ1-2, with D maybe TRBD1 (6 bases). The CDR3 sequence is 11 residues long. Per germline, CDR1 MGHRA and CDR2 YSYEKL. V was shortened by 10 bases and J by 7 bases, with 13 bases between the two germline ends. Here the CDR3 DNA reads TGCGCCACGAGGGGGTCGGGTGGCTACACCTTC. Its translation: CATRGSGGYTF.

This rearrangement joins TRBV5-1 to TRBJ2-5; possibly TRBD2 for D (6 bases). Germline V gene data show CDR1 as SGHRS and CDR2 as YFSETQ. The CDR3 totals 17 residues. Trimming removed 2 bases from V and 4 bases from J, with 21 bases in between. This CDR3 reads CASSLGASALIGETQYF. DNA of the CDR3: TGCGCCAGCAGCTTAGGGGCTAGCGCCTTAATCGGAGAGACCCAGTACTTC.

This chain links TRBV7-3 with TRBJ1-3; TRBD1 agrees at 10 bases. The CDR3 has 15 residues. CDR1 SGHTA and CDR2 FQGTGA come from the germline V gene. The ends lost 4 bases at V and 4 bases at J; junction bases unmatched: 4. In DNA, the CDR3 is TGTGCCAGCAGCTCGACAGGGGGCGGAGGAAACACCATATATTTT. It specifies CASSSTGGGGNTIYF.

The genes are TRBV5-1 and TRBJ1-4, with 7 bases fitting TRBD1. Trimming took 6 bases from V and 5 from J; bases not matched to a gene: 7. CDR3 length equals 14 residues. The germline V gene has CDR1 SGHRS and CDR2 YFSETQ. The CDR3, as DNA: TGCGCCAGCAAGACACCAGGGGGGAATGAAAAACTGTTTTTT. It yields the protein CASKTPGGNEKLFF.

This chain joins TRBV5-1 and TRBJ2-1; D ambiguous. The CDR3 length is 15 residues. Germline loops: CDR1 SGHRS, CDR2 YFSETQ. V was pared by 0 bases and J by 5 bases, with 12 bases between. CDR3: CASSLASAHNNEQFF. The CDR3 nucleotides are TGCGCCAGCAGCTTGGCCAGTGCCCATAACAATGAGCAGTTCTTC.

The chain employs TRBV2 and TRBJ2-3, with D perhaps matching TRBD2 (6 bases). Germline lookup yields CDR1 SNHLY and CDR2 FYNNEI. The V and J ends lost 7 bases and 3 bases respectively, with 11 bases between them. This CDR3 is built from 13 residues. CDR3 sequence (DNA): TGTGCCAGCATGGGGGGAGGAACAGATACGCAGTATTTT. Translated: CASMGGGTDTQYF.

V is TRBV11-3 and J is TRBJ1-5; D gene unclear. CDR3 length: 14 amino acids. Per germline, CDR1 SGHNT and CDR2 YENEEA. V lost 0 bases and J lost 1, with 4 bases in between. CDR3 nucleotide sequence: TGTGCCAGCAGCTTAGAAGAGAGCAATCAGCCCCAGCATTTT. It yields the protein CASSLEESNQPQHF.

The chain is built from TRBV6-5 and TRBJ1-2; TRBD1 might be the D (6 bases). The CDR3 has 13 amino acids. V was cut by 2 bases and J by 4 bases, with 8 bases left in between. Germline V gene sequence: CDR1 MNHEY, CDR2 SVGAGI. The CDR3 DNA reads TGTGCCAGCAGTTACGTGGGGGCCTATGGCTACACCTTC. Its protein is CASSYVGAYGYTF.

The chain uses TRBV30 and TRBJ2-2; D is uncertain. Trimming took 2 bases from V and 5 from J, leaving 12 bases between them. This CDR3 spans 14 amino acids. Germline CDR1 and CDR2: GTSNPN and SVGIG (reference sequence). This chain's CDR3 is CAWSISAGTGELFF. CDR3 DNA sequence: TGTGCCTGGAGTATTTCAGCCGGGACCGGGGAGCTGTTTTTT.

The rearrangement links TRBV29-1 to TRBJ1-4, with D perhaps matching TRBD1 (6 bases). The CDR3 loop spans 14 amino acids. V was shortened by 4 bases and J by 0 bases, with 9 bases between the two germline ends. The germline V gene has CDR1 SQVTM and CDR2 ANQGSEA. This CDR3 reads CSVVGGPTNEKLFF. CDR3 bases: TGCAGCGTTGTGGGGGGGCCAACTAATGAAAAACTGTTTTTT.

The chain has TRBV7-2 and TRBJ2-5, with 7 bases matching TRBD2. Germline CDR1 SGHTA, CDR2 FQGNSA. This CDR3 is built from 11 residues. Germline trimming cut 6 bases from V and 5 bases from J; bases unmatched to any gene: 0. CDR3 DNA sequence: TGTGCCAGCAGGGGGGGGGAGACCCAGTACTTC. Translating gives CASRGGETQYF.

In its sample, this clone was seen a few times. The J gene is TRBJ2-1, the V gene TRBV30; 8 positions match TRBD2. There are 15 residues in the CDR3. Trimming cost V 3 bases and J 5 bases; bases outside gene matches: 9. Germline V lookup: CDR1 GTSNPN, CDR2 SVGIG (reference sequence). The DNA of the CDR3 is TGTGCCTGGAGCCCCCGGGGACTAGTCCACAATGAGCAGTTCTTC. It codes for CAWSPRGLVHNEQFF.

This clone has just one count. The chain couples TRBV9 to TRBJ1-3, with TRBD1 identical over 9 bases. Germline CDR1 is SGDLS and CDR2 is YYNGEE. The CDR3 sequence is 15 residues long. The V gene end was trimmed by 4 bases and the J gene end by 4 bases; junction bases not matched to a gene: 6. The CDR3 sequence is CASSHRGRAGNTIYF. The DNA of the CDR3 is TGTGCCAGCAGCCACAGGGGGCGAGCGGGAAACACCATATATTTT.

The V and J genes are TRBV7-3 and TRBJ2-2; 11 bases agree with TRBD2. CDR3 length: 16 residues. Germline V CDR1 and CDR2: SGHTA, FQGTGA. The V gene end was trimmed by 4 bases and the J gene end by 5 bases; junction bases not matched to a gene: 6. The CDR3 DNA is TGTGCCAGCAGCTACGGGCTAGCGGGAGGTACCGGGGAGCTGTTTTTT. Translation: CASSYGLAGGTGELFF. Supplemented by reference TRBV7-3 and TRBJ2-2, the full variable domain reads GAGVSQTPSNKVTEKGKYVELRCDPISGHTALYWYRQSLGQGPEFLIYFQGTGAADDSGLPNDRFFAVRPEGSVSTLKIQRTERGDSAVYLCASSYGLAGGTGELFFGEGSRLTVL.

The V call is TRBV6-1, the J call TRBJ1-1, with a weak D call TRBD1 (5 bases). The V gene lost 0 bases and the J gene lost 5 bases, with 13 bases spanning the gap. The length of the CDR3 is 15 residues. CDR1 and CDR2 from the germline V gene are MNHNS and SASEGT. The CDR3 sequence: CASSEAEGSGTEAFF. The CDR3 nucleotides read TGTGCCAGCAGTGAAGCGGAGGGGTCGGGAACTGAAGCTTTCTTT.

The rearrangement joins TRBV5-1 to TRBJ2-6; 12 bases are a match to TRBD2. The V gene's germline CDR1 is SGHRS and CDR2 YFSETQ. The J segment lost 0 bases and the V segment lost 2 bases, leaving 6 bases of the junction unmatched. The CDR3 is made up of 19 amino acids. CDR3 nucleotide sequence: TGCGCCAGCAGCTTTTGGGAGGGACTAGCGGGCTCTGGGGCCAACGTCCTGACTTTC. As protein: CASSFWEGLAGSGANVLTF.

The chain joins TRBV21-1 to TRBJ2-1; the D call in the table, TRBD2, was not verified against the DNA. TRBV21-1 is termed a pseudogene. The CDR3 spans 17 residues. The CDR3 DNA reads as TGTGCCAGCAGCCTCCTCGAGGCCGTTAGCTCCTACAATGAGCAGTTCTTC. Translation gives CASSLLEAVSSYNEQFF.